The source of this TCR beta chain is a study of control samples from healthy donors and cancer patients. Germline V lookup: CDR1 SGHVS, CDR2 FQNEAQ. This CDR3 comprises 15 residues. V dropped 5 bases and J dropped 0 bases, with 13 bases sitting between them. The table came from immunoSEQ multiplex PCR; TCRdb's copy has only in-frame clones and leaves some out. Of roughly 150,000 clones in the sample, 88% were seen once. This receptor was identified in a man between 18 and 29 years old in good health. What was sequenced was blood. This chain joins TRBV7-8 and TRBJ1-1, with D hard to call. The CDR3 loop reads CASSPSPAMNTEAFF. CDR3 DNA sequence: TGTGCCAGCAGCCCGAGCCCAGCTATGAACACTGAAGCTTTCTTT.